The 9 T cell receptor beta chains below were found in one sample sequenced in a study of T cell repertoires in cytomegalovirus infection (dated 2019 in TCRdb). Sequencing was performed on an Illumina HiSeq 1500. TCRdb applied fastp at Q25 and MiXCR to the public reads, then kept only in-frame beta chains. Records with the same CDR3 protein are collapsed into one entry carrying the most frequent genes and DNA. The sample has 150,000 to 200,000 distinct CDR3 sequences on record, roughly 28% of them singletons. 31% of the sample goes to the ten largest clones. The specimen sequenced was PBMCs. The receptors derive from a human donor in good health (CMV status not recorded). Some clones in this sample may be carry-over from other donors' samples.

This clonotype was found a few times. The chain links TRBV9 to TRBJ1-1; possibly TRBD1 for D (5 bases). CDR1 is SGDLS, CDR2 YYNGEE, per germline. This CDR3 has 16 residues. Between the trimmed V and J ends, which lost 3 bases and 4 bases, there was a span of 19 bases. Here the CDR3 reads CASSARDGLGGTEAFF. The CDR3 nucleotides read TGTGCCAGCAGCGCGAGGGACGGCTTAGGAGGCACTGAAGCTTTCTTT.

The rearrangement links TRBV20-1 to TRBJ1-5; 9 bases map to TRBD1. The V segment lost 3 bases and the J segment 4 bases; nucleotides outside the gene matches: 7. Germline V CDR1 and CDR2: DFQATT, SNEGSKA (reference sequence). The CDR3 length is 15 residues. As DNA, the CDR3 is TGCAGTGCTAGCGGCACAGGGGGCTGGAATCAGCCCCAGCATTTT. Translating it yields CSASGTGGWNQPQHF.

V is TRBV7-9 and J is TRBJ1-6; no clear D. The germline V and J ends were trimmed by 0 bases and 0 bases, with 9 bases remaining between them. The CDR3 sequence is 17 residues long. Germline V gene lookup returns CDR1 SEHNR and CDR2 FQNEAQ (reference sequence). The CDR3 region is CASSLASAISYNSPLHF. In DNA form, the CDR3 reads TGTGCCAGCAGCTTAGCCTCCGCTATCTCCTATAATTCACCCCTCCACTTT.

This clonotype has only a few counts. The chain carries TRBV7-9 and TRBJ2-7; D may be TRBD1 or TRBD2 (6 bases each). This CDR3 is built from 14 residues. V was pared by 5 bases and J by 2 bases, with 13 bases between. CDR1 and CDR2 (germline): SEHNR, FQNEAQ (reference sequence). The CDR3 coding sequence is TGTGCCAGCAGCGGCTGGGGGGCCGCCTACGAGCAGTACTTC. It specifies CASSGWGAAYEQYF. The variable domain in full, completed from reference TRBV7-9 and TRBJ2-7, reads DTGVSQNPRHKITKRGQNVTFRCDPISEHNRLYWYRQTLGQGPEFLTYFQNEAQLEKSRLLSDRFSAERPKGSFSTLEIQRTEQGDSAMYLCASSGWGAAYEQYFGPGTRLTVT.

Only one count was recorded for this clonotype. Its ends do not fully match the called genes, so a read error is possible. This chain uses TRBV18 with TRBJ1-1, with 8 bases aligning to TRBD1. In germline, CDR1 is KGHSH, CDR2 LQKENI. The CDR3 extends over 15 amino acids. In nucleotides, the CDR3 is TGTGCCAGCTCACCACCGACAGGGGTAAACACTGTAGCTTTCTTT. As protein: CASSPPTGVNTVAFF.

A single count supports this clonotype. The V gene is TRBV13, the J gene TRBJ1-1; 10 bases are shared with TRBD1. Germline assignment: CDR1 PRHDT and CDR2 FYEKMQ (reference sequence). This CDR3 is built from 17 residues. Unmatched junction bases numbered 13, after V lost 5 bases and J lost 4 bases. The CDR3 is CASSTQTGGLGGTEAFF. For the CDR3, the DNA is TGTGCCAGCAGCACTCAGACAGGGGGCCTAGGGGGCACTGAAGCTTTCTTT. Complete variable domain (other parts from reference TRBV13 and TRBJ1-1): AAGVIQSPRHLIKEKRETATLKCYPIPRHDTVYWYQQGPGQDPQFLISFYEKMQSDKGSIPDRFSAQQFSDYHSELNMSSLELGDSALYFCASSTQTGGLGGTEAFFGQGTRLTVV.

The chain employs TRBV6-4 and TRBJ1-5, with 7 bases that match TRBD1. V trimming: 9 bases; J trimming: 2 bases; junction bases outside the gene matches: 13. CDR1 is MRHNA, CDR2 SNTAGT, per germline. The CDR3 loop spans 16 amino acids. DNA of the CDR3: TGTGCCAGTACGGGACAGCCCATGGTAGGCAATCAGCCCCAGCATTTT. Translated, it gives CASTGQPMVGNQPQHF.

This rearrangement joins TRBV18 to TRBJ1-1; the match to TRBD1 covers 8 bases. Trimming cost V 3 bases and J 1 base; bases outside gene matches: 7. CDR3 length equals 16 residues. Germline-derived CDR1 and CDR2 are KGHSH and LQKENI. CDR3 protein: CASSPNRTGRNTEAFF. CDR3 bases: TGTGCCAGCTCACCGAACCGGACAGGGAGGAACACTGAAGCTTTCTTT. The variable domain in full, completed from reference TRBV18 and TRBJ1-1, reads NAGVMQNPRHLVRRRGQEARLRCSPMKGHSHVYWYRQLPEEGLKFMVYLQKENIIDESGMPKERFSAEFPKEGPSILRIQQVVRGDSAAYFCASSPNRTGRNTEAFFGQGTRLTVV.

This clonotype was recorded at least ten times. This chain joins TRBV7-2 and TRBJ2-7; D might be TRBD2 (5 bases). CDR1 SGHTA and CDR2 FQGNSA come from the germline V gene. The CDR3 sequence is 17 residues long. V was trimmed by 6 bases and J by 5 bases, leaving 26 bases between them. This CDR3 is CASSDQERISVVNEQYF. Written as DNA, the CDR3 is TGTGCCAGCAGTGACCAAGAGCGGATCAGTGTGGTTAACGAGCAGTACTTC.